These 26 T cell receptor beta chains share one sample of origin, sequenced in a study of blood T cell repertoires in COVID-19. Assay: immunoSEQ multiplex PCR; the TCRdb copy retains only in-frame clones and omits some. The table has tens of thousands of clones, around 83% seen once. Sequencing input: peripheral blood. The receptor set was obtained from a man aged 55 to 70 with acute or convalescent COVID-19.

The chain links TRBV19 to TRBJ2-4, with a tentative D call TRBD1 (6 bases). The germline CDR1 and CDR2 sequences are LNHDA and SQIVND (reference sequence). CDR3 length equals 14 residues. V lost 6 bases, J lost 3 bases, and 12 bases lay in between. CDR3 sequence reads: CASRWEGGKNIQYF. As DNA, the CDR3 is TGTGCCAGTAGATGGGAAGGGGGCAAAAACATTCAGTACTTC.

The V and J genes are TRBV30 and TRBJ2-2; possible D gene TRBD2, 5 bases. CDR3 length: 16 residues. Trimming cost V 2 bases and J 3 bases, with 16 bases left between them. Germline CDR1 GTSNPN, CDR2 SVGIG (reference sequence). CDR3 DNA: TGTGCCTGGAGTCCCTGGCTATTGCGGGACACCGGGGAGCTGTTTTTT. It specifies CAWSPWLLRDTGELFF.

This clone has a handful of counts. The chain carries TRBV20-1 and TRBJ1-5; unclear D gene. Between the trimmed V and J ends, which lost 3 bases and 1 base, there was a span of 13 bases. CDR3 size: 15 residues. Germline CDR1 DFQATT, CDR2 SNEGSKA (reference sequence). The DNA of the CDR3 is TGCAGTGCTAGTTTCGGCGCGGGCAGCAATCAGCCCCAGCATTTT. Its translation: CSASFGAGSNQPQHF.

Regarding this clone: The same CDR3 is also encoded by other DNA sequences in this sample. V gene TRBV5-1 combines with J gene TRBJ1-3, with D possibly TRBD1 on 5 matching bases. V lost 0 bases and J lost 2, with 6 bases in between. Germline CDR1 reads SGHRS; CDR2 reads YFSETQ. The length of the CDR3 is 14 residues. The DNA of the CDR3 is TGCGCCAGCAGCTTGGGCAGGGCTGGAAACACCATATATTTT. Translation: CASSLGRAGNTIYF.

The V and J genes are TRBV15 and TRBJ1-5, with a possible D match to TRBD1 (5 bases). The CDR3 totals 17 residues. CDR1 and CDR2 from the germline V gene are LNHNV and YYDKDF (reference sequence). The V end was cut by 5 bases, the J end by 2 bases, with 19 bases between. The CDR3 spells CATSLEMEGGGNQPQHF. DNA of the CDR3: TGTGCCACCAGCCTTGAAATGGAGGGAGGGGGCAATCAGCCCCAGCATTTT.

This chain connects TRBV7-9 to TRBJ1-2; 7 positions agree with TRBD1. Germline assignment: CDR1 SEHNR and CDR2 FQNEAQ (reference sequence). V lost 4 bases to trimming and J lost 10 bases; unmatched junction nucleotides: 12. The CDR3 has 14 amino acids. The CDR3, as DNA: TGTGCCAGCAGCTCCGCCGGGACAGATGCGGACTACACCTTC. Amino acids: CASSSAGTDADYTF.

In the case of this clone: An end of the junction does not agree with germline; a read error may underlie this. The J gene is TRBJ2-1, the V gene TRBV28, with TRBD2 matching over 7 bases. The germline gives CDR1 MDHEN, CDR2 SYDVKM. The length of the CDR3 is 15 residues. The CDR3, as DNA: TGTGCCAGCGGTTCTACACCACAGTGGTGGGGAGGGGAGGTCTTC. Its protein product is CASGSTPQWWGGEVF.

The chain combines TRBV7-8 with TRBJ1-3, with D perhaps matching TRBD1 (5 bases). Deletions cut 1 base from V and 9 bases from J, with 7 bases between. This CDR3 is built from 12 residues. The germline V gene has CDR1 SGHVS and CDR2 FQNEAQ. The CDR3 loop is CASSLGGGTIYF. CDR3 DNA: TGTGCCAGCAGCTTAGGGGGCGGCACCATATATTTT.

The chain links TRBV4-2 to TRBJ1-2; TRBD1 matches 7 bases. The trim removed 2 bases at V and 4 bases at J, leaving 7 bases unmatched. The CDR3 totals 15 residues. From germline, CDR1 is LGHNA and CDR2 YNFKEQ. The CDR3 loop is CASSQPGQPSYGYTF. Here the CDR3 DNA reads TGTGCCAGCAGCCAACCGGGACAGCCATCCTATGGCTACACCTTC.

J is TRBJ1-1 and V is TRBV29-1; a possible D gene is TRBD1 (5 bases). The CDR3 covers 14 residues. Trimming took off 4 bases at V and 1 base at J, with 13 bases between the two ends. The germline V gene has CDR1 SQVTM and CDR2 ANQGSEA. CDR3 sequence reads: CSVVKGRGNTEAFF. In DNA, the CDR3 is TGCAGCGTTGTGAAGGGGCGGGGGAACACTGAAGCTTTCTTT.

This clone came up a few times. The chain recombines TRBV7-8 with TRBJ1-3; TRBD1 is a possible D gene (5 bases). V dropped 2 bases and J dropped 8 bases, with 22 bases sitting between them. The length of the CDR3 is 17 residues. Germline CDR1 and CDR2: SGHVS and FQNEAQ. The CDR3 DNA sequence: TGTGCCAGCAGCTTAAATCTTTTTAGCAGGGTGCTAGACACCATATATTTT. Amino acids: CASSLNLFSRVLDTIYF.

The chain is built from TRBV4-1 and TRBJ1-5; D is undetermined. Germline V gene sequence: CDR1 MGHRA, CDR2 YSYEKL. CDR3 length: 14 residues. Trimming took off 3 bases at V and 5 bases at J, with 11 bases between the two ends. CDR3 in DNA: TGCGCCAGCAGCCATCCACGGGAATATCAGCCCCAGCATTTT. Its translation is CASSHPREYQPQHF.

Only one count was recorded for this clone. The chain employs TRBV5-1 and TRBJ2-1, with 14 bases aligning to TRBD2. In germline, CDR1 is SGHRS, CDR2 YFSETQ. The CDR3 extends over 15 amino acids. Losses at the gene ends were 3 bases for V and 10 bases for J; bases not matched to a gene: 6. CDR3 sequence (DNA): TGCGCCAGCAGCTCCAATCGACTAGCGGGGGGGGAGCAGTTCTTC. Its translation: CASSSNRLAGGEQFF.

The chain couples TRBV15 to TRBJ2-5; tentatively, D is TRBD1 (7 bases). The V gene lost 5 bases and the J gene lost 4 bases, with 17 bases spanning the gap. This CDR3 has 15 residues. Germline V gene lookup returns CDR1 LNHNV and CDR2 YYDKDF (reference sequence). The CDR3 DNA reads TGTGCCACCAGCCTCTCGGAGGGGGCTTCAGAGACCCAGTACTTC. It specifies CATSLSEGASETQYF.

CDR3 amino acids: CASSLTGVGSPLHF. In DNA form, the CDR3 reads TGTGCCAGCAGTCTGACAGGGGTTGGCTCACCCCTCCACTTT. The chain carries TRBV28 and TRBJ1-6; TRBD1 aligns across 8 bases. The CDR3 extends over 14 amino acids. The V and J ends lost 5 bases and 10 bases, in that order; junction bases with no gene match: 7. Germline V gene sequence: CDR1 MDHEN, CDR2 SYDVKM.

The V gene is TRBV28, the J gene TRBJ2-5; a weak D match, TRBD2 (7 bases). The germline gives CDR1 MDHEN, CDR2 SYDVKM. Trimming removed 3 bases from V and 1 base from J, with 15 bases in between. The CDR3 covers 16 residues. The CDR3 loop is CASSLLGGDPQETQYF. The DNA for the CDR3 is TGTGCCAGCAGTTTGCTAGGGGGGGATCCCCAAGAGACCCAGTACTTC.

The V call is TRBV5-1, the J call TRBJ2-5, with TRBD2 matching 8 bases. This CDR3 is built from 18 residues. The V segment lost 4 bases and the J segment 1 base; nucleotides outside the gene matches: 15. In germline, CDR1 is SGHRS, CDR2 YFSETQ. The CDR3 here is CASSLYRSAGGIQETQYF. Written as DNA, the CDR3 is TGCGCCAGCAGCCTATACAGGTCGGCGGGGGGAATCCAAGAGACCCAGTACTTC. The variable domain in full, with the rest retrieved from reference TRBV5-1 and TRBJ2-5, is KAGVTQTPRYLIKTRGQQVTLSCSPISGHRSVSWYQQTPGQGLQFLFEYFSETQRNKGNFPGRFSGRQFSNSRSEMNVSTLELGDSALYLCASSLYRSAGGIQETQYFGPGTRLLVL.

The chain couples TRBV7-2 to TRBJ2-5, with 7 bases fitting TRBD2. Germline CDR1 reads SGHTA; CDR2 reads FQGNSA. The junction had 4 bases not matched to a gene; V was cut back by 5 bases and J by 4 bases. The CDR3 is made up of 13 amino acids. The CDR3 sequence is CASSLRLAETQYF. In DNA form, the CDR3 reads TGTGCCAGCAGCCTCAGACTAGCAGAGACCCAGTACTTC.

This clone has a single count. The CDR3 coding sequence is TGTGCCAGCAAACGACATACCACCGGGGAGCTGTTTTTT. This encodes CASKRHTTGELFF. The chain is built from TRBV12-3 or TRBV12-4 and TRBJ2-2; D is uncertain. V was pared by 7 bases and J by 4 bases, with 10 bases between. This CDR3 comprises 13 residues.

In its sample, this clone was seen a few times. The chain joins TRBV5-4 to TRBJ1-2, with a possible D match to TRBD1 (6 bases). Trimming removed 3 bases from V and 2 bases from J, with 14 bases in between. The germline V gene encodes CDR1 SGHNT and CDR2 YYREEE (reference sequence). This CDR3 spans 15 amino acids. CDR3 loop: CASSSPFGQNYGYTF. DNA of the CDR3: TGTGCCAGCAGCTCTCCCTTTGGACAGAACTATGGCTACACCTTC.

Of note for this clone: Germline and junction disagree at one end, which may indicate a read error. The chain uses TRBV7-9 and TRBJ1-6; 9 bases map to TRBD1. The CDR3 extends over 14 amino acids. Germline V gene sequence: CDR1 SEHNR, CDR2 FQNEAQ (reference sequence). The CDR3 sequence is CASSGDRDNSPLHF. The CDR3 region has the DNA TGTGCCAGCAGCGGGGACAGGGATAACTCACCCCTCCACTTT.

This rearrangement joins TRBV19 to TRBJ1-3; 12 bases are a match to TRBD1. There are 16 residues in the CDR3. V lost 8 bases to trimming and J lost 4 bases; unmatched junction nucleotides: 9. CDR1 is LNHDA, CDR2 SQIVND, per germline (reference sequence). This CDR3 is CASGSRGQGAGNTIYF. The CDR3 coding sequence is TGTGCCAGTGGCAGCCGGGGACAGGGGGCAGGAAACACCATATATTTT.

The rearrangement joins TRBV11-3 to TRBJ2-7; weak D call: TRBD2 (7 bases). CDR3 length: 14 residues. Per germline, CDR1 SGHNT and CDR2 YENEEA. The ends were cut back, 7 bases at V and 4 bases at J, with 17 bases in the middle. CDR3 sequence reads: CASTLRGPDYEQYV. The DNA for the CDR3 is TGTGCCAGCACGTTGCGGGGGCCCGATTACGAGCAGTACGTC.

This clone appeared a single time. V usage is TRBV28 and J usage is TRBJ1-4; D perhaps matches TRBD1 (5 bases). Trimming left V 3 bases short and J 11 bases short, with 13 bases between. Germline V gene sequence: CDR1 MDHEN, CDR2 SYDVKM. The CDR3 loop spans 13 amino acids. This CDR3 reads CASSFRGTPKLFF. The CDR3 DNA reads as TGTGCCAGCAGTTTCCGGGGGACCCCCAAACTGTTTTTT.

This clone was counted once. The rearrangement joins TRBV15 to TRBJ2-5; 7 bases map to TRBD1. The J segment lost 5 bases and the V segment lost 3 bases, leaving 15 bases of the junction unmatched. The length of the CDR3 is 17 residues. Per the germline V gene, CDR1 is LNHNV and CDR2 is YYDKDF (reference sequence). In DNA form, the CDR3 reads TGTGCCACCAGCAGCGCCAGGACGGGACAGAGCAGGGAGACCCAGTACTTC. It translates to CATSSARTGQSRETQYF.

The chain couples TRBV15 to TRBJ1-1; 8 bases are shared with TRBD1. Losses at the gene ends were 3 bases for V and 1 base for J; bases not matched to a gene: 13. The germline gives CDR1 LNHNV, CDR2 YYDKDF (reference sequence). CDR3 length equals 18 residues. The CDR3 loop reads CATSSAPGTGQGNTEAFF. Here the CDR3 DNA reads TGTGCCACCAGCAGTGCCCCCGGGACAGGTCAGGGGAACACTGAAGCTTTCTTT.